This section outlines one TCR beta chain sequence together with its context. What this receptor recognizes is not known. No base quality information exists; no much larger clone differs at one position. The sample belongs to a study of blood T cell repertoires in COVID-19 (dated by TCRdb to 2018 to 2021). At the level of the whole study: Samples covering the acute and convalescent phases of COVID-19 were provided by collaborators in the United States, Italy and Spain. The sample metadata nearly always contained a de-identified subject ID, COVID-19 status, age in years and sex. Samples came from the ongoing ImmuneRACE study (first 160 participants) plus 1,254 subjects from 6 global collaborators. The dataset comprised deeply sampled blood TCRbeta repertoires from subjects exposed to, actively infected with, or recovered from COVID-19. Where HLA class I and class II types were available, the types were taken from metadata supplied by the sample provider, not from assay-based typing. The material from the prospective study consisted of cDNA or gDNA derived from T cells, B-cell-depleted T cells, or PBMCs. The repertoires were released in a freely available public database meant as a resource for research on the immune response to SARS-CoV-2.

Collaborating institutions collected whole blood in K2EDTA tubes following their own protocols. For TCRbeta analysis, collaborators shipped samples in one of three forms: frozen whole blood, isolated PBMCs, or DNA extracted from either of those sample types. The research as a whole found: How much clinical and demographic metadata was included differed by source and by participant, and the metadata was provided uncurated.

The immunoSEQ Assay, a bias-controlled multiplex PCR, was used to amplify TCRbeta CDR3 regions from genomic DNA. The published analysis was carried out like this. The number of nucleated cells in each sample was estimated from the amplification of reference gene primers within the assay. To quantify the absolute abundance of each unique TCRbeta CDR3 rearrangement, sequence reads were collapsed and filtered. For each sample, productive Simpson clonality was calculated as the square root of Simpson's diversity index over productive rearrangements. As stored in TCRdb, this immuneACCESS dataset retains in-frame rearrangements with V and J assigned. A fraction of the clones does not appear; measured against another copy, unresolved V genes explain less than half of the discrepancy, and the remainder lacks a known reason. Clonal size and the V and J genes are those of that table, whereas D and trimming came from the DNA. Counted in this sample were some 200,000 clones; about 86% of them appeared once. About an eighth of the sample is taken by the ten largest.

Compared with germline, V lacks 9 bases and J lacks 1 base; bases without a gene match: 12. The CDR3 numbers 17 residues from cysteine through phenylalanine. Only the CDR3 DNA is retained, 51 bases long and in frame from the first base. Reading the germline V gene gives CDR1 SGHDN and CDR2 FVKESK. The sequence was obtained from a man aged 25-40 years with active or convalescent COVID-19. This chain is built from TRBV14 and TRBJ2-3, with 11 bases in between that match TRBD2. Sequenced input: peripheral blood. For the CDR3, the sequence is CASGTSGWSGGTDTQYF. DNA sequence: TGTGCCAGTGGGACTAGCGGCTGGTCTGGAGGCACAGATACGCAGTATTTT.